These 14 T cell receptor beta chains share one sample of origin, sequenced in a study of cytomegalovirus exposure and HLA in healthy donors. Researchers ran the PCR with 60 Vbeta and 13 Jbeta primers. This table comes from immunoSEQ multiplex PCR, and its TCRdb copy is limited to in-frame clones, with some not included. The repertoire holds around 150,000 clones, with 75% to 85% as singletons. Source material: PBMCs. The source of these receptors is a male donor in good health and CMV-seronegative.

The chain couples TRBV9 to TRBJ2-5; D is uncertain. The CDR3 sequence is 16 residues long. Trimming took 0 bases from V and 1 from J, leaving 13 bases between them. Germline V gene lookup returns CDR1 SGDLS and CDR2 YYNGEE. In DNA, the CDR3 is TGTGCCAGCAGCGTAGCCCCACAGACCCTCCAAGAGACCCAGTACTTC. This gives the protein CASSVAPQTLQETQYF.

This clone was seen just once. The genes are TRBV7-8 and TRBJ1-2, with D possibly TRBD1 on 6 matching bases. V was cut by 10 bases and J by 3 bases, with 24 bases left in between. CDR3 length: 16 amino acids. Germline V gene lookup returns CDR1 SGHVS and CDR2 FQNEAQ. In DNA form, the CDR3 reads TGTGCCATCGAACCCCCCACAGGGCCGGTCGACTATGGCTACACCTTC. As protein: CAIEPPTGPVDYGYTF. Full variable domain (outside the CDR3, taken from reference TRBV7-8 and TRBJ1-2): GAGVSQSPRYKVAKRGQDVALRCDPISGHVSLFWYQQALGQGPEFLTYFQNEAQLDKSGLPSDRFFAERPEGSVSTLKIQRTQQEDSAVYLCAIEPPTGPVDYGYTFGSGTRLTVV.

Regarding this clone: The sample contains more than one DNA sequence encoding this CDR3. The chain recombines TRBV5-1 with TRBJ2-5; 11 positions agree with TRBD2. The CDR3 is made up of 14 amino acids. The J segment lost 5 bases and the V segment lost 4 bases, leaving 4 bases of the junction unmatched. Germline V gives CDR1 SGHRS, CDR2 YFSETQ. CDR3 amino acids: CASSPLAGEETQYF. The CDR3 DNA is TGCGCCAGCAGCCCACTAGCGGGGGAGGAGACCCAGTACTTC.

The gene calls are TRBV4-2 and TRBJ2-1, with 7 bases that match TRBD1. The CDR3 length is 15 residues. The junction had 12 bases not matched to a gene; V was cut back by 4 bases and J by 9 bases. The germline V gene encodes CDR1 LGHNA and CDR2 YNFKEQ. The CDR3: CASSPVTGMVGEQFF. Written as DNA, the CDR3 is TGTGCCAGCAGCCCTGTGACAGGGATGGTTGGTGAGCAGTTCTTC.

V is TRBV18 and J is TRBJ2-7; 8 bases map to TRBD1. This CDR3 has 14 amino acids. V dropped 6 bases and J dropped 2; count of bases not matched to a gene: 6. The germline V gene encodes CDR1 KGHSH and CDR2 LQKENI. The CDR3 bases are TGTGCCAGCTCCCCCTCGACAGGGGCCTACGAGCAGTACTTC. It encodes CASSPSTGAYEQYF.

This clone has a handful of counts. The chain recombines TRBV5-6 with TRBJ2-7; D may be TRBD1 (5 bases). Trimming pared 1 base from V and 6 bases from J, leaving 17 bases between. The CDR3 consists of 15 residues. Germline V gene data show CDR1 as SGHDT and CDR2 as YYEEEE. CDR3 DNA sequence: TGTGCCAGCAGCTTGAGTCCTCAGGGAAAACGCGAGCAGTACTTC. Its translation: CASSLSPQGKREQYF.

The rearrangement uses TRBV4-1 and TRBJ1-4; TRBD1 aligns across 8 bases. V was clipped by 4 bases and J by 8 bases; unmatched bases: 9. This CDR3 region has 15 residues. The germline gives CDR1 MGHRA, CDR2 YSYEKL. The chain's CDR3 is CASSRGQGVGEKLFF. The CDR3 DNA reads TGCGCCAGCAGCCGAGGACAGGGAGTGGGGGAAAAACTGTTTTTT.

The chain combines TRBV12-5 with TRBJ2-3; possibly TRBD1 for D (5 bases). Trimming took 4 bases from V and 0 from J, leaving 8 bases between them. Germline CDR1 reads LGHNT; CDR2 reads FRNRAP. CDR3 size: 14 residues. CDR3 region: CASGSRVSTDTQYF. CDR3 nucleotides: TGTGCTAGTGGTTCCAGGGTAAGCACAGATACGCAGTATTTT.

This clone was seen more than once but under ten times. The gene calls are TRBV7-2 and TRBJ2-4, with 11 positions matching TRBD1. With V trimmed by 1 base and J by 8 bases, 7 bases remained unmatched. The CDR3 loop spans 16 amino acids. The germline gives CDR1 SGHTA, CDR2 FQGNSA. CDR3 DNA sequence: TGTGCCAGCAGCTTAGTAGGCGGGACAGGGGGGCACATTCAGTACTTC. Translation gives CASSLVGGTGGHIQYF.

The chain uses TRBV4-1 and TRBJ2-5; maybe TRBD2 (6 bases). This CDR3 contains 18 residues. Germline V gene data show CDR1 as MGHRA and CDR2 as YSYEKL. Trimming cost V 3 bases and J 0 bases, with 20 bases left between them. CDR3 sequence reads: CASSHNPGRLDNQETQYF. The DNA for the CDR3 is TGCGCCAGCAGCCACAACCCGGGACGACTAGACAACCAAGAGACCCAGTACTTC.

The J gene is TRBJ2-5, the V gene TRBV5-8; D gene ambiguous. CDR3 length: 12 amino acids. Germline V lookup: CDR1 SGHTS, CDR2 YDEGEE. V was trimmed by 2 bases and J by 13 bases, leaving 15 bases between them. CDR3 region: CASSLTQEPRYF. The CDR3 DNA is TGTGCCAGCAGCTTAACCCAAGAACCGCGGTACTTC.

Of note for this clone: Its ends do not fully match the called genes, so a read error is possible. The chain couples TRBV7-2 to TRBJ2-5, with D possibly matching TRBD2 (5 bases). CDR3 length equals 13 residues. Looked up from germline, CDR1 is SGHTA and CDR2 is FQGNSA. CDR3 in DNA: TGTGCCAGCAGCCCACCTAGCCAAGGGACCCAGTACTTC. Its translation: CASSPPSQGTQYF. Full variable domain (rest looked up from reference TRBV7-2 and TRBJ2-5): GAGVSQSPSNKVTEKGKDVELRCDPISGHTALYWYRQSLGQGLEFLIYFQGNSAPDKSGLPSDRFSAERTGGSVSTLTIQRTQQEDSAVYLCASSPPSQGTQYFGPGTRLLVL.

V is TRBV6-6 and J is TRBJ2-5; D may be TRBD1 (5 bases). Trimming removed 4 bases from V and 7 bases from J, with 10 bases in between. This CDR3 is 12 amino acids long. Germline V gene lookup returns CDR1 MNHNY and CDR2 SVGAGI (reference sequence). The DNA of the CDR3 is TGTGCCAGCAGTTCACAGGTTGGGACCCAGTACTTC. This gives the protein CASSSQVGTQYF.

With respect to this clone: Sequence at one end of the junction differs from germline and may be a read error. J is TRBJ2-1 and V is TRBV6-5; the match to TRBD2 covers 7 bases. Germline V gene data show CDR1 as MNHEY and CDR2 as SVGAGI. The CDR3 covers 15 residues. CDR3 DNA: TGTGCCAGCAGAGACGGGGGGAACTCCTACAATGAGCCGTTCTTC. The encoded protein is CASRDGGNSYNEPFF.